These 3 T cell receptor beta chains came from one sample sequenced in a study of T cell responses to AZD1222 COVID-19 vaccine. Measured with immunoSEQ multiplex PCR; TCRdb has only the in-frame clones, and not every one. The sample consists of 150,000 to 200,000 clones, around 88% of them appearing once. This specimen was peripheral blood, taken 28 days after the second AZD1222 dose. All receptors derive from an adult who received the AZD1222 COVID-19 vaccine.

The chain links TRBV7-3 to TRBJ2-6; 7 bases fit TRBD1. J was trimmed by 3 bases and V by 6 bases; bases with no gene match: 8. The CDR3 loop spans 16 amino acids. CDR1 and CDR2 from the germline V gene are SGHTA and FQGTGA. The CDR3 loop is CASSLDRADGANVLTF. In DNA form, the CDR3 reads TGTGCCAGCAGTTTAGACAGGGCCGATGGGGCCAACGTCCTGACTTTC.

This chain uses TRBV5-6 with TRBJ1-6; D not certain. V was clipped by 4 bases and J by 7 bases, with 18 bases between them. Per the germline V gene, CDR1 is SGHDT and CDR2 is YYEEEE. The CDR3 is 16 residues long. The CDR3 sequence: CASSPPGDPLNSPLHF. CDR3 DNA sequence: TGTGCCAGCAGCCCCCCCGGGGATCCCCTAAATTCACCCCTCCACTTT.

V gene TRBV7-2 combines with J gene TRBJ1-2; a possible D gene is TRBD1 (5 bases). CDR3 size: 16 residues. Trimming pared 3 bases from V and 2 bases from J, leaving 16 bases between. Looked up from germline, CDR1 is SGHTA and CDR2 is FQGNSA. The CDR3 spells CASSLGTGRRNYGYTF. CDR3 nucleotides: TGTGCCAGCAGCTTGGGTACGGGACGGCGGAACTATGGCTACACCTTC.